One sample yielded the 26 T cell receptor beta chains listed below, sequenced in a study of identical twins listed by TCRdb under 2016. The method behind the library was 5' RACE. Sequencing instrument: Illumina HiSeq 2000. TCRdb ran its own pipeline on the public reads, namely fastp trimming at Q25 and MiXCR clone calling, and kept in-frame beta chains. Rows are combined by CDR3 protein, so each entry shows the most common genes and DNA. The sample table contains 240,000 or so distinct CDR3 sequences; only one count was recorded for 12% of them. The ten largest account for about 4.1% of the sample. In addition, the sample was reused for a study of yellow fever vaccine responses in identical twins.

Sequencing was performed on memory (CD45RO+) T cells sorted from blood. The intended sense of this specimen's cell subset or site label: CD45RO+ enriched T cells. These receptors came from a woman aged 18-35 years in good health.

The V call is TRBV24-1, the J call TRBJ2-1; TRBD2 might be the D (6 bases). The CDR3 length is 13 residues. Germline values: CDR1 KGHDR, CDR2 SFDVKD. The germline V and J ends were trimmed by 3 bases and 6 bases, with 8 bases remaining between them. The DNA of the CDR3 is TGTGCCACCAGTGATCGAGCGGGCAATGAGCAGTTCTTC. The encoded protein is CATSDRAGNEQFF.

The gene calls are TRBV20-1 and TRBJ2-1, with D possibly being TRBD2 (6 bases). The CDR3 sequence is 12 residues long. Germline V gene sequence: CDR1 DFQATT, CDR2 SNEGSKA (reference sequence). Trimming removed 6 bases at V and 8 bases at J, with 14 bases between. CDR3 in DNA: TGCAGTGCCATGGACTACTCCGATGAGCAGTTCTTC. This sequence encodes CSAMDYSDEQFF.

This clonotype has at least ten counts. The rearrangement uses TRBV5-7 and TRBJ2-5; 8 bases line up with TRBD2. TRBV5-7 is reported as an ORF; its role is uncertain. V lost 3 bases to trimming and J lost 2 bases; unmatched junction nucleotides: 12. The length of the CDR3 is 17 residues. CDR3 protein: CASSSDLTSGSQETQYF. The DNA of the CDR3 is TGTGCCAGCAGCTCGGATCTAACTAGCGGATCACAAGAGACCCAGTACTTC.

This clonotype was found a few times. The V call is TRBV4-2, the J call TRBJ2-7, with 9 bases lining up with TRBD1. The CDR3 is 15 residues long. Germline V CDR1 and CDR2: LGHNA, YNFKEQ. With 1 base clipped from V and 9 bases from J, the junction kept 10 bases outside the gene matches. CDR3 DNA: TGTGCCAGCAGCCAAGGAGGACAGGGGCCCTCCGGGCAGTACTTC. It codes for CASSQGGQGPSGQYF.

The genes are TRBV3-1 and TRBJ1-2; D remains ambiguous. This CDR3 is 12 amino acids long. Trimming removed 2 bases at V and 5 bases at J, with 6 bases between. CDR1 is LGHDT, CDR2 YNNKEL, per germline (reference sequence). CDR3 region: CASSQRSYGYTF. The CDR3 region has the DNA TGTGCCAGCAGCCAAAGGTCGTATGGCTACACCTTC.

V and J are TRBV28 and TRBJ2-7; D is unresolved. The CDR3 is 9 amino acids. Trimming stripped 8 bases from V and 5 bases from J, with 4 bases between. From germline, CDR1 is MDHEN and CDR2 SYDVKM. In DNA, the CDR3 is TGTGCCAGCGGAGACGAGCAGTACTTC. Its protein is CASGDEQYF.

The CDR3: CAWSPQESTQYF. In nucleotides, the CDR3 is TGTGCCTGGAGTCCCCAGGAGAGTACGCAGTATTTT. This chain links TRBV30 with TRBJ2-3; no firm D call. Trimming shortened V by 2 bases and J by 8 bases, and 11 bases separated the two germline ends. CDR3 length: 12 amino acids. Germline CDR1 is GTSNPN and CDR2 is SVGIG (reference sequence).

This rearrangement joins TRBV9 to TRBJ2-7; 7 positions match TRBD1. Germline V lookup: CDR1 SGDLS, CDR2 YYNGEE. J was trimmed by 6 bases and V by 4 bases; bases with no gene match: 13. The CDR3 runs to 15 residues. CDR3 DNA sequence: TGTGCCAGCAGCAGAGGCAGGGGGAAGGACGTCGAGCAGTACTTC. Its translation is CASSRGRGKDVEQYF.

V usage is TRBV20-1 and J usage is TRBJ2-2; no reliable D call. The germline CDR1 and CDR2 sequences are DFQATT and SNEGSKA (reference sequence). V was clipped by 3 bases and J by 1 base, with 6 bases between them. The CDR3 totals 13 residues. CDR3 amino acids: CSASPGNTGELFF. The CDR3 coding sequence is TGCAGTGCTAGTCCTGGGAACACCGGGGAGCTGTTTTTT.

The genes are TRBV28 and TRBJ1-1; weak D call: TRBD1 (5 bases). The germline CDR1 and CDR2 sequences are MDHEN and SYDVKM. This CDR3 is 15 amino acids long. V was cut by 5 bases and J by 6 bases, with 19 bases left in between. CDR3 DNA sequence: TGTGCCAGCAGTCAACCAGGGTTATTAAGGGCTGAAGCTTTCTTT. Amino acid sequence: CASSQPGLLRAEAFF.

This clonotype was found many times. V and J are TRBV6-5 and TRBJ2-5; D gene uncertain. The germline gives CDR1 MNHEY, CDR2 SVGAGI. The CDR3 has 12 amino acids. The V end lost 0 bases, the J end lost 4 bases, and 3 bases lay between the germline ends. CDR3 residues: CASSYSLETQYF. CDR3 DNA sequence: TGTGCCAGCAGTTACTCACTAGAGACCCAGTACTTC.

Only a few counts were recorded for this clonotype. This rearrangement joins TRBV20-1 to TRBJ2-1; 10 positions agree with TRBD2. Germline lookup yields CDR1 DFQATT and CDR2 SNEGSKA (reference sequence). There are 14 residues in the CDR3. V was pared by 5 bases and J by 6 bases, with 7 bases of the junction left unmatched. CDR3 nucleotides: TGCAGTGCTGAGAACCTAGCGGGAGTCAATGAGCAGTTCTTC. As protein: CSAENLAGVNEQFF.

This clonotype was counted at least ten times. This chain's CDR3 is CASSQGSGRGGEQFF. The CDR3 DNA sequence: TGTGCCAGCAGCCAAGGAAGCGGGAGGGGAGGTGAGCAGTTCTTC. The V call is TRBV3-1, the J call TRBJ2-1, with 10 bases that match TRBD2. V lost 1 base, J lost 9 bases, and 6 bases stayed unmatched. This CDR3 has 15 residues. Germline V gene data show CDR1 as LGHDT and CDR2 as YNNKEL (reference sequence).

This clonotype was counted between two and nine times. The rearrangement links TRBV20-1 to TRBJ2-7; the match to TRBD2 covers 10 bases. The germline gives CDR1 DFQATT, CDR2 SNEGSKA (reference sequence). CDR3 length: 15 amino acids. After removal of 3 bases from V and 1 base from J, the junction contained 6 bases not matched to a gene. The CDR3 region is CSASRLTSGSYEQYF. CDR3 DNA sequence: TGCAGTGCTAGCCGGCTGACTAGCGGGTCCTACGAGCAGTACTTC.

The table lists this clonotype with many counts. The genes are TRBV12-3 or TRBV12-4 and TRBJ1-1, with TRBD1 identical over 7 bases. The V segment lost 6 bases and the J segment 4 bases; nucleotides outside the gene matches: 5. The CDR3 length is 13 residues. DNA for the CDR3: TGTGCCAGCAGGCGACAGGGACGCACTGAAGCTTTCTTT. It translates to CASRRQGRTEAFF.

This clonotype has at least ten counts. This sequence joins TRBV4-1 and TRBJ2-1, with 8 nucleotides matching TRBD2. The CDR3 is 17 amino acids. Germline lookup yields CDR1 MGHRA and CDR2 YSYEKL. The J segment lost 6 bases and the V segment lost 3 bases, leaving 13 bases of the junction unmatched. The CDR3: CASSHQAAGGAGNEQFF. In DNA, the CDR3 is TGCGCCAGCAGCCATCAGGCGGCGGGGGGCGCGGGCAATGAGCAGTTCTTC.

This clonotype appeared a few times. This rearrangement joins TRBV28 to TRBJ2-7; tentative D call: TRBD2 (6 bases). Between the trimmed V and J ends, which lost 7 bases and 4 bases, there was a span of 14 bases. This CDR3 has 13 amino acids. CDR1 MDHEN and CDR2 SYDVKM come from the germline V gene. The CDR3 loop reads CASTPREVYEQYF. CDR3 nucleotide sequence: TGTGCCAGCACCCCGAGGGAGGTTTACGAGCAGTACTTC. Full variable domain (remainder filled in from reference TRBV28 and TRBJ2-7): DVKVTQSSRYLVKRTGEKVFLECVQDMDHENMFWYRQDPGLGLRLIYFSYDVKMKEKGDIPEGYSVSREKKERFSLILESASTNQTSMYLCASTPREVYEQYFGPGTRLTVT.

This clonotype was picked up a small number of times. The V and J genes are TRBV6-5 and TRBJ2-7, with TRBD2 matching 11 bases. V lost 6 bases and J lost 3; bases outside the gene matches: 10. The CDR3 is 16 residues long. CDR1 and CDR2 from the germline V gene are MNHEY and SVGAGI. The chain's CDR3 is CASSQPGLAGGYEQYF. The CDR3 nucleotides read TGTGCCAGCAGCCAGCCCGGACTAGCGGGTGGCTACGAGCAGTACTTC.

This clonotype was observed a few times. The genes are TRBV18 and TRBJ2-7; 8 positions agree with TRBD1. The CDR3 runs to 15 residues. Germline-derived CDR1 and CDR2 are KGHSH and LQKENI. V dropped 2 bases and J dropped 5; count of bases not matched to a gene: 8. CDR3 protein: CASSPTRQGINEQYF. DNA of the CDR3: TGTGCCAGCTCACCAACTCGACAGGGGATCAACGAGCAGTACTTC.

The J gene is TRBJ2-6, the V gene TRBV6-2 or TRBV6-3; 7 nucleotides match TRBD2. The CDR3 spans 20 residues. V dropped 3 bases and J dropped 2; count of bases not matched to a gene: 16. Germline CDR1 MNHEY, CDR2 SVGEGT. In DNA, the CDR3 is TGTGCCAGCAGTTATCCCGGACTCTCTAACGGGGGGACTGGGGCCAACGTCCTGACTTTC. This gives the protein CASSYPGLSNGGTGANVLTF.

This clonotype was counted between two and nine times. This sequence joins TRBV11-2 and TRBJ2-5; D uncertain. The germline CDR1 and CDR2 sequences are SGHAT and FQNNGV. V lost 4 bases, J lost 2 bases, and 14 bases lay in between. CDR3 length: 15 residues. This CDR3 reads CASSSFRRRQETQYF. CDR3 coding DNA: TGTGCCAGCAGCTCATTCCGGCGGAGACAAGAGACCCAGTACTTC.

The genes are TRBV28 and TRBJ1-5; 8 bases agree with TRBD1. The ends lost 6 bases at V and 6 bases at J; junction bases unmatched: 10. Germline assignment: CDR1 MDHEN and CDR2 SYDVKM. The CDR3 is made up of 15 amino acids. The CDR3 sequence: CASSLGQGTGQPQHF. In nucleotides, the CDR3 is TGTGCCAGCAGCCTTGGACAGGGAACCGGTCAGCCCCAGCATTTT. The complete variable domain, with remaining parts taken from reference TRBV28 and TRBJ1-5, reads DVKVTQSSRYLVKRTGEKVFLECVQDMDHENMFWYRQDPGLGLRLIYFSYDVKMKEKGDIPEGYSVSREKKERFSLILESASTNQTSMYLCASSLGQGTGQPQHFGDGTRLSIL.

This sequence joins TRBV20-1 and TRBJ2-3, with D tentatively TRBD2 (5 bases). The CDR3 consists of 16 residues. From germline, CDR1 is DFQATT and CDR2 SNEGSKA (reference sequence). Trimming shortened V by 5 bases and J by 4 bases, and 22 bases separated the two germline ends. The CDR3 spells CSAPPTGILHADTQYF. Written as DNA, the CDR3 is TGCAGTGCTCCCCCCACCGGGATCCTCCATGCAGATACGCAGTATTTT.

The table lists this clonotype with many counts. The chain recombines TRBV10-2 with TRBJ2-7; no reliable D call. Germline V gives CDR1 WSHSY, CDR2 SAAADI. The V gene lost 4 bases and the J gene lost 2 bases, with 6 bases spanning the gap. This CDR3 contains 12 residues. The DNA for the CDR3 is TGCGCCAGCAGTGTGGGGACCTACGAGCAGTACTTC. It is translated as CASSVGTYEQYF.

This clonotype was seen only a few times. This CDR3 is CASSLAWTANTGELFF. The CDR3 DNA follows: TGTGCCAGCAGCTTGGCATGGACAGCAAACACCGGGGAGCTGTTTTTT. The chain has TRBV5-6 and TRBJ2-2; perhaps TRBD1 as D (6 bases). The CDR3 covers 16 residues. CDR1 and CDR2 (germline): SGHDT, YYEEEE. V lost 0 bases and J 2 bases, leaving 11 bases between the germline ends.

There are a few counts of this clonotype. The chain carries TRBV11-3 and TRBJ1-2; 8 bases map to TRBD1. This CDR3 is 12 amino acids long. Unmatched junction bases numbered 8, after V lost 4 bases and J lost 13 bases. Germline V gives CDR1 SGHNT, CDR2 YENEEA. Here the CDR3 DNA reads TGTGCCAGCAGCTACGGACAGGGAAAGCTCACCTTC. Its translation: CASSYGQGKLTF.